This record covers a single T cell receptor (beta chain). The data are from a study of blood T cells in healthy people across ages. The CDR3 contains 12 residues. V dropped 4 bases and J dropped 3; count of bases not matched to a gene: 2. CDR1 and CDR2 from the germline V gene are SQVTM and ANQGSEA. A J-beta primer mix and a sample-barcoded 5' primer were used in a second PCR of roughly 6 to 11 cycles. A single record per CDR3 protein comes from TCRdb applying MiXCR to the 5' RACE reads. The sample lists about 800,000 distinct CDR3 sequences, 25% occurring once. The same sample was also studied in work on T cells of mothers and their children.

The clonotype was recovered from a boy under 18 in good health. The sequencing sample was made of blood. The chain links TRBV29-1 to TRBJ2-5, with 7 bases matching TRBD1. The CDR3 sequence: CSVAGTEETQYF. The CDR3 coding sequence is TGCAGCGTTGCCGGGACAGAAGAGACCCAGTACTTC.